This T cell receptor (beta chain) was sequenced for a study of blood T cell repertoires in COVID-19. The assay was immunoSEQ multiplex PCR, and TCRdb's table has in-frame clones only and misses some. This sample has a few hundred thousand clones, with roughly 86% found just once. The clonotype comes from a woman aged 45-60 years who had been exposed to COVID-19. Sequenced input: PBMCs or T cells enriched from blood (not recorded which).

The CDR3 coding sequence is TGTGCCAGCAGGGCCGGGACAGGACACGAGCAGTACTTC. It codes for CASRAGTGHEQYF. The chain couples TRBV7-2 to TRBJ2-7; 8 bases are shared with TRBD1. From germline, CDR1 is SGHTA and CDR2 FQGNSA. Losses at the gene ends were 6 bases for V and 5 bases for J; bases not matched to a gene: 6. The CDR3 is made up of 13 amino acids.